The 20 T cell receptor beta chains presented below share a single source sample, sequenced in a study of CXCR3-negative and CXCR3-positive naive CD8 T cells. UMI-labeled TRB cDNA libraries were prepared by 5' RACE. TCRdb re-called the 5' RACE reads; every CDR3 protein appears as one record, without DNA. The sample totals roughly 48,000 distinct CDR3 sequences; its top ten clones hold 15%. The sequencing input was memory CD8+ T cells from blood. These receptors came from a human donor in good health. Some clones in this sample may be carry-over from other donors' samples.

The chain is built from TRBV30 and TRBJ1-1. The length of the CDR3 is 11 residues. Germline lookup yields CDR1 GTSNPN and CDR2 SVGIG (reference sequence). The CDR3 here is CAWSVTTEAFF.

The chain's CDR3 is CASRTSGTNLQETQYF. The chain is built from TRBV28 and TRBJ2-5; without DNA, the TCRdb call of TRBD2 cannot be checked. The CDR3 runs 16 residues. Germline V gene data show CDR1 as MDHEN and CDR2 as SYDVKM. The full variable domain, rest sourced from reference TRBV28 and TRBJ2-5, is DVKVTQSSRYLVKRTGEKVFLECVQDMDHENMFWYRQDPGLGLRLIYFSYDVKMKEKGDIPEGYSVSREKKERFSLILESASTNQTSMYLCASRTSGTNLQETQYFGPGTRLLVL.

The CDR3 spells CASSPGPGQDQPQHF. V is TRBV6-9 and J is TRBJ1-5; with no DNA, the TCRdb D assignment of TRBD1 cannot be verified. Germline loops: CDR1 MNHGY, CDR2 SVAAGI. This CDR3 spans 15 amino acids.

The chain couples TRBV10-3 to TRBJ1-1. CDR1 is ENHRY and CDR2 is SYGVKD in the germline V gene. The CDR3 length is 17 residues. CDR3 amino acids: CAISLEAEGVLNTEAFF.

In terms of frequency, this clonotype is medium-sized. The J gene is TRBJ1-5, the V gene TRBV6-4. The CDR3 runs to 15 residues. The germline V gene has CDR1 MRHNA and CDR2 SNTAGT. CDR3 sequence: CASSPRGGGNQPQHF.

This chain connects TRBV20-1 to TRBJ1-3. CDR3 length: 15 amino acids. CDR1 is DFQATT, CDR2 SNEGSKA, per germline (reference sequence). The CDR3 loop reads CSVRERTETGNTIYF.

The chain recombines TRBV2 with TRBJ2-7; the TCRdb call, TRBD1, lacks DNA for checking. The CDR3 is made up of 13 amino acids. Per germline, CDR1 SNHLY and CDR2 FYNNEI. The CDR3 sequence: CASLGTTKYEQYF.

V gene TRBV9 combines with J gene TRBJ2-7; TCRdb proposes TRBD1, but this gene call is untestable without DNA. Germline V gene lookup returns CDR1 SGDLS and CDR2 YYNGEE. This CDR3 comprises 16 residues. The CDR3 loop is CASSPGQGGGFGEQYF.

The V call is TRBV6-6, the J call TRBJ2-3. CDR3 size: 11 residues. Germline V gene lookup returns CDR1 MNHNY and CDR2 SVGAGI (reference sequence). CDR3: CASRSTDTQYF.

The chain links TRBV5-6 to TRBJ1-1. Germline lookup yields CDR1 SGHDT and CDR2 YYEEEE. This CDR3 region has 13 residues. The CDR3 spells CASSLVGDTEAFF.

The V gene is TRBV7-9, the J gene TRBJ2-3; TCRdb's D gene call, TRBD1, goes unchecked for lack of DNA. The CDR3 extends over 13 amino acids. Germline V gene sequence: CDR1 SEHNR, CDR2 FQNEAQ (reference sequence). This chain's CDR3 is CASSGAYEDTQYF.

The chain joins TRBV27 to TRBJ2-1; TCRdb gives TRBD1 as the D gene, but with no DNA this cannot be confirmed. CDR3 size: 14 residues. CDR1 MNHEY and CDR2 SMNVEV come from the germline V gene (reference sequence). The chain's CDR3 is CASSLVGGHNEQFF.

The chain combines TRBV10-3 with TRBJ2-7; TCRdb lists TRBD1, though no DNA is available to test this call. This CDR3 region has 14 residues. Germline V lookup: CDR1 ENHRY, CDR2 SYGVKD. CDR3 sequence reads: CAISALTGGYEQYF.

The chain recombines TRBV29-1 with TRBJ2-1; TCRdb picks TRBD1, but there is no DNA to check that call. This CDR3 comprises 14 residues. Looked up from germline, CDR1 is SQVTM and CDR2 is ANQGSEA. This CDR3 reads CSVEFRGRDNEQFF.

This CDR3 is CASSYSSPYEQYF. J is TRBJ2-7 and V is TRBV6-2 or TRBV6-3. The CDR3 runs 13 residues. CDR1 MNHEY and CDR2 SVGEGT come from the germline V gene.

The rearrangement links TRBV7-9 to TRBJ1-6; TCRdb selects TRBD1, and the lack of DNA leaves this call unchecked. This CDR3 has 14 residues. Germline CDR1 and CDR2: SEHNR and FQNEAQ (reference sequence). This CDR3 is CASSSGQLNSPLHF.

The rearrangement links TRBV6-4 to TRBJ2-2. There are 14 residues in the CDR3. Germline assignment: CDR1 MRHNA and CDR2 SNTAGT. CDR3 residues: CASSDSGHTGELFF.

The chain joins TRBV29-1 to TRBJ2-7; with no DNA, the TCRdb D assignment of TRBD1 cannot be verified. CDR1 and CDR2 from the germline V gene are SQVTM and ANQGSEA. The CDR3 runs 15 residues. This CDR3 reads CSVAGGSLAAYEQYF.

The V call is TRBV2, the J call TRBJ2-3; the D call of TRBD1 rests on TCRdb alone, since no DNA is present to check it. This CDR3 region has 14 residues. Germline lookup yields CDR1 SNHLY and CDR2 FYNNEI. The CDR3 loop reads CASSDRGRTDTQYF. Variable domain in full (rest from reference TRBV2 and TRBJ2-3): EPEVTQTPSHQVTQMGQEVILRCVPISNHLYFYWYRQILGQKVEFLVSFYNNEISEKSEIFDDQFSVERPDGSNFTLKIRSTKLEDSAMYFCASSDRGRTDTQYFGPGTRLTVL.

This rearrangement joins TRBV10-3 to TRBJ2-1; lacking DNA, the TRBD2 call made by TCRdb goes unchecked. Per germline, CDR1 ENHRY and CDR2 SYGVKD. The CDR3 totals 19 residues. CDR3: CAISALKLAGGRSPNEQFF.